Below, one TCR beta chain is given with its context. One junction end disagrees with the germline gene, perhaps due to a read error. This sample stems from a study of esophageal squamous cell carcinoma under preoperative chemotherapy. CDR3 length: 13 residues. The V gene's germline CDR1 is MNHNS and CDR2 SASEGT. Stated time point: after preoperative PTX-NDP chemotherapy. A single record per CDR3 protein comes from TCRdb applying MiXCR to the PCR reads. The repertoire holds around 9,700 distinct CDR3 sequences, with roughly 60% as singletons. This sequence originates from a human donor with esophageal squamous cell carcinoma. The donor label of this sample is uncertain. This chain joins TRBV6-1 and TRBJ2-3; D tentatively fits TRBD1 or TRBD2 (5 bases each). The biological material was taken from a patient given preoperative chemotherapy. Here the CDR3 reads CARGVRAKNTQYF. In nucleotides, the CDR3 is TGTGCCAGGGGGGTGAGGGCGAAAAATACGCAGTATTTC.